Listed below are T cell receptor beta chains from one sample, sequenced in a study of blood T cell repertoires in COVID-19. This table comes from immunoSEQ multiplex PCR, and its TCRdb copy is limited to in-frame clones, with some not included. This table holds around 250,000 clones, 85% to 90% found once. What was sequenced was PBMCs or T cells enriched from blood (not recorded which). All receptors come from a woman aged 45-60 years who had recovered from COVID-19. Both conserved end residues are part of each CDR3. Fields, in order: clone size, V gene, CDR3 length, CDR3 protein. Part of the rows lack a size; the others show once, few, many or a class for expanded clones.

>once|TRBV3-1/TRBV3-2|12
CASSQGDTEQFF
>-|TRBV7-8|15
CASSTRASGAYEQYF
>once|TRBV28|13
CASTQGGNQPQHF
>-|TRBV6-1|14
CASSDTGGNYGYTF
>-|TRBV19|13
CASSIWRAGELFF
>-|TRBV4-3|16
CASSQEHSIMYNEQFF
>-|TRBV6-5|13
CASKVGGSYEQYF
>-|TRBV7-2|19
CASSPLGGLAGGASYEQYF
>once|TRBV11-2|16
CASSTRTVAGTGELFF
>-|TRBV5-1|15
CASSSNLHTGYGYTF
>medium-sized|TRBV28|15
CASIHGDRETQPQHF
>-|TRBV9|16
CASSVGDRGSYNEQFF
>-|TRBV14|15
CASSLWGSGYNEQFF
>-|TRBV18|16
CASSPIPGLKFYEQYF
>once|TRBV7-2|15
CASSLLGPVYLEQYF
>-|TRBV5-4|14
CASSLPTRRETQYF
>few|TRBV5-5|15
CASSKGHSSNQPQHF